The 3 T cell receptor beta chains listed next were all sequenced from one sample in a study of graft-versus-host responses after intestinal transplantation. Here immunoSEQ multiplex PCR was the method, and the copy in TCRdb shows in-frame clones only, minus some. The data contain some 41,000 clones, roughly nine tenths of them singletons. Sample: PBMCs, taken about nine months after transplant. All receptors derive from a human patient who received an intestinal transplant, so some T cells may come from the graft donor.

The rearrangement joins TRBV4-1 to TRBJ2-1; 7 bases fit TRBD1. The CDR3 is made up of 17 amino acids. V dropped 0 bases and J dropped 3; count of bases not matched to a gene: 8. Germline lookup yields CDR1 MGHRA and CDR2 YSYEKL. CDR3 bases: TGCGCCAGCAGCCAAGATCAAGTAGGGGGCTTCTACAATGAGCAGTTCTTC. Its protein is CASSQDQVGGFYNEQFF.

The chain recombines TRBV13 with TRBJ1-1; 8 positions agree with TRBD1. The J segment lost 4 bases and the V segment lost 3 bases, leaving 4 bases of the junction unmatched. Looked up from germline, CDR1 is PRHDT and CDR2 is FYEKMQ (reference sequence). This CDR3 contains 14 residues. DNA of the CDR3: TGTGCCAGCAGCTTTTTACAGGGGGTCACTGAAGCTTTCTTT. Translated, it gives CASSFLQGVTEAFF. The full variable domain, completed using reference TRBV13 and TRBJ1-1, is AAGVIQSPRHLIKEKRETATLKCYPIPRHDTVYWYQQGPGQDPQFLISFYEKMQSDKGSIPDRFSAQQFSDYHSELNMSSLELGDSALYFCASSFLQGVTEAFFGQGTRLTVV.

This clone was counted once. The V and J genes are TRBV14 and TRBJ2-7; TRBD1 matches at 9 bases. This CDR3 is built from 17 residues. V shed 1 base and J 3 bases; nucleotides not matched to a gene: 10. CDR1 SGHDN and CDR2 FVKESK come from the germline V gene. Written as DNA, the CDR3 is TGTGCCAGCAGCCAAGGATTTACCGGGACAGGGATCTACGAGCAGTACTTC. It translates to CASSQGFTGTGIYEQYF.